The 20 T cell receptor beta chains below all came from one sample that was sequenced in a study of glioma-infiltrating T cells after dendritic cell vaccination. Time point indicated: after dendritic cell vaccination, including at tumor progression/relapse. Method: immunoSEQ multiplex PCR; TCRdb's copy keeps in-frame clones and lacks some. The sample has 100,000 or so clones; nearly 90% are singletons. The sample was blood, taken after dendritic cell vaccination. The receptors stem from a human donor with glioblastoma.

The chain is built from TRBV30 and TRBJ2-7; D is undetermined. CDR3 length equals 13 residues. The germline V and J ends were trimmed by 3 bases and 0 bases, with 9 bases remaining between them. The germline gives CDR1 GTSNPN, CDR2 SVGIG (reference sequence). This CDR3 is CAWSPPSSYEQYF. CDR3 DNA: TGTGCCTGGAGCCCTCCGAGCTCCTACGAGCAGTACTTC. Full variable domain (rest looked up from reference TRBV30 and TRBJ2-7): SQTIHQWPATLVQPVGSPLSLECTVEGTSNPNLYWYRQAAGRGLQLLFYSVGIGQISSEVPQNLSASRPQDRQFILSSKKLLLSDSGFYLCAWSPPSSYEQYFGPGTRLTVT.

In its sample, this clone was seen once. The chain carries TRBV6-6 and TRBJ2-5; tentative D call: TRBD2 (5 bases). Germline lookup yields CDR1 MNHNY and CDR2 SVGAGI (reference sequence). V lost 0 bases, J lost 1 base, and 6 bases lay in between. This CDR3 contains 14 residues. The CDR3 reads CASSYSAGQETQYF. The CDR3 DNA is TGTGCCAGCAGTTACTCGGCGGGCCAAGAGACCCAGTACTTC.

The CDR3 protein is CASSPSGGRNVEETQYF. CDR3 coding DNA: TGTGCCAGCAGCCCGAGTGGGGGGAGGAATGTGGAAGAGACCCAGTACTTC. The chain joins TRBV7-9 to TRBJ2-5; tentatively, D is TRBD2 (6 bases). The CDR3 spans 17 residues. Germline CDR1 reads SEHNR; CDR2 reads FQNEAQ (reference sequence). V was shortened by 5 bases and J by 3 bases, with 22 bases between the two germline ends.

The chain joins TRBV30 to TRBJ1-3; D gene ambiguous. Germline V gives CDR1 GTSNPN, CDR2 SVGIG (reference sequence). This CDR3 spans 12 amino acids. Trimming stripped 1 base from V and 4 bases from J, with 5 bases between. This chain's CDR3 is CAWSGEGNTIYF. The CDR3 DNA follows: TGTGCCTGGAGTGGTGAGGGAAACACCATATATTTT.

The gene calls are TRBV6-5 and TRBJ2-3; the match to TRBD2 covers 9 bases. Per germline, CDR1 MNHEY and CDR2 SVGAGI. This CDR3 is built from 15 residues. J gave up 2 bases and V 6 bases, and 6 bases lay outside the gene matches. The CDR3 sequence is CASRPTSGLTDTQYF. As DNA, the CDR3 is TGTGCCAGCAGACCGACTAGCGGCCTCACAGATACGCAGTATTTT.

The chain combines TRBV7-2 with TRBJ2-4; weak D call: TRBD2 (6 bases). Germline V gives CDR1 SGHTA, CDR2 FQGNSA. The V end was cut by 11 bases, the J end by 5 bases, with 16 bases between. The CDR3 spans 13 residues. CDR3 DNA: TGTGCCTCGTCGGAGGGTGTTCAAAACATTCAGTACTTC. It specifies CASSEGVQNIQYF.

The chain recombines TRBV5-4 with TRBJ1-2; TRBD1 is a possible D gene (5 bases). Germline V lookup: CDR1 SGHNT, CDR2 YYREEE (reference sequence). CDR3 length: 16 amino acids. Trimming removed 2 bases from V and 5 bases from J, with 19 bases in between. The chain's CDR3 is CASSFTLDTGRYGYTF. DNA for the CDR3: TGTGCCAGCAGCTTTACTTTGGACACTGGTAGATATGGCTACACCTTC. Using reference TRBV5-4 and TRBJ1-2 for the parts outside the CDR3, the full variable domain is ETGVTQSPTHLIKTRGQQVTLRCSSQSGHNTVSWYQQALGQGPQFIFQYYREEENGRGNFPPRFSGLQFPNYSSELNVNALELDDSALYLCASSFTLDTGRYGYTFGSGTRLTVV.

This rearrangement joins TRBV19 to TRBJ2-2, with D perhaps matching TRBD2 (6 bases). The CDR3 extends over 13 amino acids. Per the germline V gene, CDR1 is LNHDA and CDR2 is SQIVND (reference sequence). In DNA form, the CDR3 reads TGTGCTGTTCGCGGGGCGAACACCGGGGAGCTGTTTTTT. Translated: CAVRGANTGELFF.

With regard to this clone: The junction and the germline gene differ at one end; a read error may be behind it. This sequence joins TRBV27 and TRBJ1-5, with 7 bases fitting TRBD1. The CDR3 loop spans 16 amino acids. Germline V gene lookup returns CDR1 MNHEY and CDR2 SMNVEV (reference sequence). The CDR3 nucleotides are TGTGCCAGCAGCTTATCGACAGGGTCCATAGATCAGCCCCAGCATTTT. Protein sequence: CASSLSTGSIDQPQHF.

This clone appeared a few times. The V and J genes are TRBV7-3 and TRBJ2-1, with a weak D call TRBD1 (5 bases). V dropped 2 bases and J dropped 0 bases, with 17 bases sitting between them. The CDR3 is 18 amino acids. Germline CDR1 is SGHTA and CDR2 is FQGTGA. The CDR3 DNA sequence: TGTGCCAGCAGCTTACTGGGGCCCCCTCAGAGCTCCTACAATGAGCAGTTCTTC. Its protein is CASSLLGPPQSSYNEQFF. Full variable domain (missing parts from reference TRBV7-3 and TRBJ2-1): GAGVSQTPSNKVTEKGKYVELRCDPISGHTALYWYRQSLGQGPEFLIYFQGTGAADDSGLPNDRFFAVRPEGSVSTLKIQRTERGDSAVYLCASSLLGPPQSSYNEQFFGPGTRLTVL.

This rearrangement joins TRBV5-6 to TRBJ2-3; TRBD2 matches 7 bases. From germline, CDR1 is SGHDT and CDR2 YYEEEE. V lost 4 bases, J lost 6 bases, and 5 bases stayed unmatched. The CDR3 covers 13 residues. Here the CDR3 reads CASSPTGGDTQYF. CDR3 DNA: TGTGCCAGCAGCCCCACCGGGGGGGATACGCAGTATTTT.

V is TRBV10-2 and J is TRBJ2-1, with D possibly TRBD2 on 5 matching bases. Trimming stripped 6 bases from V and 12 bases from J, with 12 bases between. Germline V gene sequence: CDR1 WSHSY, CDR2 SAAADI. The CDR3 spans 11 residues. DNA for the CDR3: TGCGCCAGCAGCCATACCAGCGGGCAGTTCTTC. This gives the protein CASSHTSGQFF.

The V and J genes are TRBV9 and TRBJ2-7; D ambiguous. CDR3 length: 13 amino acids. The V end was cut by 4 bases, the J end by 2 bases, with 10 bases between. Per germline, CDR1 SGDLS and CDR2 YYNGEE. Here the CDR3 DNA reads TGTGCCAGCAGCCCGAGCCCCACCTACGAGCAGTACTTC. It translates to CASSPSPTYEQYF. The full variable domain, in which reference TRBV9 and TRBJ2-7 provide the parts outside the CDR3, is DSGVTQTPKHLITATGQRVTLRCSPRSGDLSVYWYQQSLDQGLQFLIQYYNGEERAKGNILERFSAQQFPDLHSELNLSSLELGDSALYFCASSPSPTYEQYFGPGTRLTVT.

The chain joins TRBV30 to TRBJ1-4, with TRBD1 as a possible D gene (6 bases). The ends were cut back, 8 bases at V and 4 bases at J, with 14 bases in the middle. Germline values: CDR1 GTSNPN, CDR2 SVGIG (reference sequence). The CDR3 is made up of 13 amino acids. CDR3 protein: CAQRGSVNEKLFF. CDR3 DNA sequence: TGTGCCCAAAGGGGGTCTGTTAATGAAAAACTGTTTTTT.

The V and J genes are TRBV27 and TRBJ1-4; tentative D call: TRBD1 (5 bases). CDR1 is MNHEY and CDR2 is SMNVEV in the germline V gene (reference sequence). CDR3 size: 15 residues. V gave up 5 bases and J gave up 3 bases, with 13 bases separating them. The CDR3 DNA follows: TGTGCCAGCAGTCCCCAGGGTACTGCTAATGAAAAACTGTTTTTT. Translating gives CASSPQGTANEKLFF.

The CDR3 is CASSPRTGWETQYF. The DNA of the CDR3 is TGTGCCAGCTCACCTCGGACAGGGTGGGAGACCCAGTACTTC. V gene TRBV18 combines with J gene TRBJ2-5, with TRBD1 matching 8 bases. The CDR3 extends over 14 amino acids. Trimming took 3 bases from V and 5 from J; bases not matched to a gene: 5. CDR1 and CDR2 (germline): KGHSH, LQKENI.

The V call is TRBV6-6, the J call TRBJ1-1; TRBD1 matches 7 bases. The V and J ends lost 6 bases and 0 bases, in that order; junction bases with no gene match: 4. CDR3 size: 14 residues. Germline values: CDR1 MNHNY, CDR2 SVGAGI (reference sequence). The CDR3 loop is CASSRGRLNTEAFF. CDR3 bases: TGTGCCAGCAGCAGGGGGAGACTGAACACTGAAGCTTTCTTT.

The V gene is TRBV2, the J gene TRBJ2-2, with 12 nucleotides matching TRBD2. V was clipped by 8 bases and J by 7 bases; unmatched bases: 8. The V gene's germline CDR1 is SNHLY and CDR2 FYNNEI. The CDR3 length is 15 residues. CDR3: CASSTSGGLVGELFF. The CDR3 DNA sequence: TGTGCCAGCTCCACTAGCGGGGGGCTTGTCGGGGAGCTGTTTTTT.

This clone was picked up one time. J is TRBJ2-5 and V is TRBV2, with a weak D call TRBD2 (6 bases). CDR1 is SNHLY, CDR2 FYNNEI, per germline. V lost 7 bases to trimming and J lost 7 bases, with 10 bases between them. CDR3 length: 11 amino acids. CDR3 loop: CASKEGGTQYF. The CDR3, as DNA: TGTGCCAGCAAGGAGGGAGGGACCCAGTACTTC.

The chain carries TRBV4-2 and TRBJ1-4; D unclear. The CDR3 has 15 residues. V was shortened by 3 bases and J by 8 bases, with 16 bases between the two germline ends. Germline V CDR1 and CDR2: LGHNA, YNFKEQ. The CDR3 DNA reads TGTGCCAGCAGCCAGCCCGATGGGCAGAGCGAAAAACTGTTTTTT. This encodes CASSQPDGQSEKLFF.